The clone carrying this T cell receptor (beta chain) was seen a handful of times. Its matching antigen is unknown. The germline gives CDR1 DFQATT, CDR2 SNEGSKA (reference sequence). The CDR3 length is 16 residues. V was pared by 0 bases and J by 1 base, with 14 bases between. This record comes from a study of blood T cells in healthy people across ages. Healthy Caucasian individuals from Russia aged roughly 6 to 100 were enrolled as donors. Each donor's blood draw was 8.5 to 10 milliliters of peripheral blood. Broader study findings: In long-lived donors, naive CD4+ cell counts and diversity exceeded those of aged donors. Per-million-T-cell TCR beta diversity fell roughly linearly with age.

Sample-barcoded 5' priming and a J-beta primer mix drove a second PCR of 7 to 11 cycles. TCRdb re-derived calls from the 5' RACE reads in MiXCR, one entry per CDR3 protein. The sample holds some 690,000 distinct CDR3 sequences, 20% to 25% seen once. This TCR was recovered from a man between 65 and 85 years old in good health. The sequencing sample was made of blood. The chain employs TRBV20-1 and TRBJ2-3; perhaps TRBD2 as D (6 bases). This CDR3 is CSARDQVQRGTDTQYF. The CDR3 DNA sequence: TGCAGTGCTAGAGATCAAGTCCAGCGGGGCACAGATACGCAGTATTTT.